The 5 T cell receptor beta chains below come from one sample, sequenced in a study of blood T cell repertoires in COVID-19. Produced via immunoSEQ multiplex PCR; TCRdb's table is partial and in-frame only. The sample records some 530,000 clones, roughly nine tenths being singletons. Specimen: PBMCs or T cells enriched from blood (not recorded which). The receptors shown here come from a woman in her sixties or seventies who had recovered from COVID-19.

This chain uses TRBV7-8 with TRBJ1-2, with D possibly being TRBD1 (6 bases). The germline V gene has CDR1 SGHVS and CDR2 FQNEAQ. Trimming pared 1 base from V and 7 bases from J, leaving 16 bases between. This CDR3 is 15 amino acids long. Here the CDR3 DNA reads TGTGCCAGCAGCTTAGTGCCGGGGGGCTATGTTGGCTACACCTTC. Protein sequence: CASSLVPGGYVGYTF.

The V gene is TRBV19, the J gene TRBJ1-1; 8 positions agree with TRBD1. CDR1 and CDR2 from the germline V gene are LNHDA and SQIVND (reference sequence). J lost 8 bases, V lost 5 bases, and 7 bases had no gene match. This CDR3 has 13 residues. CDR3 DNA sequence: TGTGCCAGTAGTTCCACAGGGGGGGGAGAAGCTTTCTTT. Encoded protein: CASSSTGGGEAFF.

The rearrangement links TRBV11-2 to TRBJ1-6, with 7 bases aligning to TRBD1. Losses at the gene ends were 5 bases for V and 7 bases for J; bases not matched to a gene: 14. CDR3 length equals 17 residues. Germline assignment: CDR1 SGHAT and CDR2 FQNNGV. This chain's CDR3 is CASSPGVSGGYNSPLHF. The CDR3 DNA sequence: TGTGCCAGCAGCCCGGGGGTGTCAGGGGGATACAATTCACCCCTCCACTTT. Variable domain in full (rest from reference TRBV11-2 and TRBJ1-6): EAGVAQSPRYKIIEKRQSVAFWCNPISGHATLYWYQQILGQGPKLLIQFQNNGVVDDSQLPKDRFSAERLKGVDSTLKIQPAKLEDSAVYLCASSPGVSGGYNSPLHFGNGTRLTVT.

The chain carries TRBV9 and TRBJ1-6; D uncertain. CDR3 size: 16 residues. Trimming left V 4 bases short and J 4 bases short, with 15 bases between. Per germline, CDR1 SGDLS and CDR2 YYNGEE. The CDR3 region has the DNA TGTGCCAGCAGCCCCCGTTACGCCGGTTATAATTCACCCCTCCACTTT. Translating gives CASSPRYAGYNSPLHF. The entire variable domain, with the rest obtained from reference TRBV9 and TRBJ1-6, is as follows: DSGVTQTPKHLITATGQRVTLRCSPRSGDLSVYWYQQSLDQGLQFLIQYYNGEERAKGNILERFSAQQFPDLHSELNLSSLELGDSALYFCASSPRYAGYNSPLHFGNGTRLTVT.

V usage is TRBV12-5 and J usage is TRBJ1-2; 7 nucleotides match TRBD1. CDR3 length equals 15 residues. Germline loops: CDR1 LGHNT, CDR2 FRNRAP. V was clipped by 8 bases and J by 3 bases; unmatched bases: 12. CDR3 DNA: TGTGCTAGTTCCGATCAGGGGGGATTCTACTATGGCTACACCTTC. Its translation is CASSDQGGFYYGYTF.